One and the same sample provided the 28 T cell receptor beta chains below, sequenced in a study of cytomegalovirus exposure and HLA in healthy donors. The PCR was carried out with 60 Vbeta primers and 13 Jbeta primers. Some clones are missing from TCRdb's copy, which holds only in-frame ones; the method was immunoSEQ multiplex PCR. Among under 200,000 clones listed, approximately 85% were seen once. The sequenced sample was PBMCs. These receptors were taken from a man aged 18 to 35 in good health and CMV-seropositive.

The chain is built from TRBV5-1 and TRBJ2-5; D is possibly TRBD1 (6 bases). CDR1 and CDR2 from the germline V gene are SGHRS and YFSETQ. The CDR3 runs to 13 residues. Trimming shortened V by 3 bases and J by 11 bases, and 17 bases separated the two germline ends. The chain's CDR3 is CASSSEAGEKQYF. DNA for the CDR3: TGCGCCAGCAGCTCGGAGGCAGGGGAAAAGCAGTACTTC.

Only a few counts were recorded for this clone. The chain is built from TRBV4-3 and TRBJ2-7; 8 bases map to TRBD1. Losses at the gene ends were 5 bases for V and 3 bases for J; bases not matched to a gene: 9. This CDR3 comprises 15 residues. Germline V gene lookup returns CDR1 LGHNA and CDR2 YSLEER. The CDR3 protein is CASSRRTGRRYEQYF. The DNA of the CDR3 is TGCGCCAGCAGCAGAAGGACAGGGAGGCGCTACGAGCAGTACTTC.

This clone was observed a few times. The CDR3 coding sequence is TGTGCCAGCAGTTGGCGGGAACTGCCCTACGAGCAGTACTTC. This sequence encodes CASSWRELPYEQYF. The chain employs TRBV6-5 and TRBJ2-7, with TRBD2 as a possible D gene (6 bases). Germline values: CDR1 MNHEY, CDR2 SVGAGI. The CDR3 sequence is 14 residues long. V lost 4 bases and J lost 2, with 12 bases in between.

V and J are TRBV11-2 and TRBJ1-1; no definite D call. Germline V gene data show CDR1 as SGHAT and CDR2 as FQNNGV. V lost 0 bases and J 3 bases, leaving 17 bases between the germline ends. CDR3 size: 17 residues. CDR3 in DNA: TGTGCCAGCAGCTTAGACCAAAATTGGGAGACGGACACTGAAGCTTTCTTT. As protein: CASSLDQNWETDTEAFF.

This clone was seen a handful of times. DNA for the CDR3: TGTGCCAGCAGCTTGGCAGGGAGTGGGGGGGATGGGTCCTACGAGCAGTACTTC. Translation: CASSLAGSGGDGSYEQYF. This sequence joins TRBV5-6 and TRBJ2-7, with 7 bases lining up with TRBD2. CDR3 length: 18 amino acids. The V gene end was trimmed by 0 bases and the J gene end by 1 base; junction bases not matched to a gene: 13. CDR1 is SGHDT, CDR2 YYEEEE, per germline.

This clone was seen just once. The rearrangement joins TRBV2 to TRBJ1-1, with D perhaps TRBD1 (5 bases). The CDR3 runs to 15 residues. Trimming stripped 6 bases from V and 5 bases from J, with 19 bases between. Per germline, CDR1 SNHLY and CDR2 FYNNEI. The CDR3 nucleotides are TGTGCCAGCAGGGGGCGGGGAACGGGGCGGACTGAAGCTTTCTTT. It yields the protein CASRGRGTGRTEAFF.

The V call is TRBV15, the J call TRBJ2-3; 9 bases align to TRBD2. V shed 9 bases, J shed 5 bases, and the junction held 6 bases outside the gene matches. CDR3 length: 13 residues. Germline V gene data show CDR1 as LNHNV and CDR2 as YYDKDF (reference sequence). CDR3 residues: CATAGGRVDTQYF. Here the CDR3 DNA reads TGTGCCACGGCGGGGGGGCGTGTAGATACGCAGTATTTT.

J is TRBJ2-2 and V is TRBV10-2; 9 bases agree with TRBD2. V was pared by 7 bases and J by 2 bases, with 5 bases of the junction left unmatched. The germline V gene encodes CDR1 WSHSY and CDR2 SAAADI. The CDR3 loop spans 15 amino acids. CDR3 residues: CASISGGPNTGELFF. As DNA, the CDR3 is TGCGCCAGCATAAGCGGGGGGCCTAACACCGGGGAGCTGTTTTTT.

The chain is built from TRBV7-2 and TRBJ2-6; TRBD2 is a possible D gene (7 bases). Trimming cost V 1 base and J 3 bases, with 13 bases left between them. CDR3 length: 17 residues. Per germline, CDR1 SGHTA and CDR2 FQGNSA. The CDR3: CASSLGGGAFGANVLTF. The CDR3 nucleotides read TGTGCCAGCAGCTTAGGCGGGGGCGCGTTTGGGGCCAACGTCCTGACTTTC.

This clone was seen once. The sample carries other DNA sequences with the same CDR3. The chain is built from TRBV7-2 and TRBJ1-1; D gene unclear. This CDR3 region has 14 residues. Trimming cost V 3 bases and J 0 bases, with 8 bases left between them. Germline V gene sequence: CDR1 SGHTA, CDR2 FQGNSA. CDR3 nucleotide sequence: TGTGCCAGCAGCTTGGGCGGGATGAACACTGAAGCTTTCTTT. The encoded protein is CASSLGGMNTEAFF. The entire variable domain, with the rest obtained from reference TRBV7-2 and TRBJ1-1, is as follows: GAGVSQSPSNKVTEKGKDVELRCDPISGHTALYWYRQSLGQGLEFLIYFQGNSAPDKSGLPSDRFSAERTGGSVSTLTIQRTQQEDSAVYLCASSLGGMNTEAFFGQGTRLTVV.

The chain combines TRBV5-1 with TRBJ2-3; 10 nucleotides match TRBD2. In germline, CDR1 is SGHRS, CDR2 YFSETQ. J lost 2 bases, V lost 4 bases, and 4 bases had no gene match. The CDR3 is 15 amino acids. The CDR3 DNA follows: TGCGCCAGCAGCCTAGCGGGGGCACCCACAGATACGCAGTATTTT. Encoded protein: CASSLAGAPTDTQYF.

V is TRBV19 and J is TRBJ1-2, with TRBD1 as a possible D gene (5 bases). Trimming pared 5 bases from V and 6 bases from J, leaving 16 bases between. The CDR3 has 14 amino acids. Germline V gene lookup returns CDR1 LNHDA and CDR2 SQIVND (reference sequence). DNA for the CDR3: TGTGCCAGTAGTTCAGGGATTTTCTCCGATGGCTACACCTTC. Residues: CASSSGIFSDGYTF.

This clone was seen a handful of times. V and J are TRBV5-1 and TRBJ2-7; 7 bases are a match to TRBD1. The CDR3 is made up of 14 amino acids. CDR1 is SGHRS and CDR2 is YFSETQ in the germline V gene. Trimming took 4 bases from V and 1 from J; bases not matched to a gene: 5. The CDR3 nucleotides read TGCGCCAGCAGCCTGAGGGGACAGTCCTACGAGCAGTACTTC. Amino acid sequence: CASSLRGQSYEQYF.

The rearrangement joins TRBV18 to TRBJ1-1; 10 positions agree with TRBD1. The ends lost 4 bases at V and 2 bases at J; junction bases unmatched: 4. Looked up from germline, CDR1 is KGHSH and CDR2 is LQKENI. The CDR3 totals 15 residues. CDR3 protein: CASSRGTGVNTEAFF. In DNA, the CDR3 is TGTGCCAGCTCACGCGGGACAGGGGTAAACACTGAAGCTTTCTTT.

The V call is TRBV7-8, the J call TRBJ2-1; maybe TRBD2 (6 bases). The germline V and J ends were trimmed by 0 bases and 3 bases, with 18 bases remaining between them. CDR1 is SGHVS, CDR2 FQNEAQ, per germline. This CDR3 is built from 18 residues. The CDR3 coding sequence is TGTGCCAGCAGCTTAGCCCTACAAGGCGGGGCCATCTACAATGAGCAGTTCTTC. Translated: CASSLALQGGAIYNEQFF.

The V gene is TRBV7-9, the J gene TRBJ1-2, with D hard to call. The CDR3 is 13 amino acids. The germline V gene encodes CDR1 SEHNR and CDR2 FQNEAQ (reference sequence). The V end lost 5 bases, the J end lost 3 bases, and 10 bases lay between the germline ends. In nucleotides, the CDR3 is TGTGCCAGCAGCCCCGGGTCGCACTATGGCTACACCTTC. Amino acid sequence: CASSPGSHYGYTF.

The rearrangement links TRBV2 to TRBJ2-2; tentatively, D is TRBD1 (6 bases). There are 14 residues in the CDR3. Trimming stripped 6 bases from V and 7 bases from J, with 15 bases between. CDR1 and CDR2 from the germline V gene are SNHLY and FYNNEI. CDR3 sequence reads: CASRISGAGGELFF. The DNA of the CDR3 is TGTGCCAGCAGGATTTCAGGGGCGGGCGGGGAGCTGTTTTTT.

This chain links TRBV29-1 with TRBJ1-1; D might be TRBD1 (5 bases). Trimming removed 7 bases at V and 0 bases at J, with 12 bases between. The CDR3 covers 13 residues. The germline V gene encodes CDR1 SQVTM and CDR2 ANQGSEA. The CDR3 loop reads CSAAQGLNTEAFF. The CDR3 region has the DNA TGCAGCGCAGCTCAGGGATTGAACACTGAAGCTTTCTTT.

This sequence joins TRBV5-1 and TRBJ1-1; TRBD1 might be the D (6 bases). Germline V gene data show CDR1 as SGHRS and CDR2 as YFSETQ. The CDR3 is 14 residues long. V was clipped by 4 bases and J by 6 bases, with 16 bases between them. CDR3 nucleotides: TGCGCCAGCAGCGTAACAGGGTTTTCGTCTGAAGCTTTCTTT. This sequence encodes CASSVTGFSSEAFF.

The V call is TRBV6-1, the J call TRBJ2-5, with TRBD2 matching over 9 bases. Per the germline V gene, CDR1 is MNHNS and CDR2 is SASEGT. J gave up 5 bases and V 1 base, and 8 bases lay outside the gene matches. This CDR3 spans 16 amino acids. CDR3 coding DNA: TGTGCCAGCAGTGAAGTAAAAGCGGGGGGCCGGGAGACCCAGTACTTC. Protein sequence: CASSEVKAGGRETQYF.

The rearrangement links TRBV25-1 to TRBJ2-1; perhaps TRBD2 as D (5 bases). Trimming stripped 6 bases from V and 0 bases from J, with 12 bases between. Germline CDR1 reads MGHDK; CDR2 reads SYGVNS. The CDR3 sequence is 15 residues long. The CDR3 DNA follows: TGTGCCAGCAGGCTACTGGGGAGCTCCTACAATGAGCAGTTCTTC. The encoded protein is CASRLLGSSYNEQFF.

The chain employs TRBV12-5 and TRBJ2-7, with TRBD1 matching over 8 bases. Germline V lookup: CDR1 LGHNT, CDR2 FRNRAP. The CDR3 length is 14 residues. V was clipped by 7 bases and J by 2 bases; unmatched bases: 7. The CDR3 DNA is TGTGCTAGTGACAAGACAGGGGCCCCCTACGAGCAGTACTTC. It specifies CASDKTGAPYEQYF.

The chain recombines TRBV7-9 with TRBJ2-7; 9 bases agree with TRBD1. The CDR3 consists of 13 residues. Germline CDR1 reads SEHNR; CDR2 reads FQNEAQ (reference sequence). V was pared by 4 bases and J by 5 bases, with 3 bases of the junction left unmatched. The DNA of the CDR3 is TGTGCCAGCAGCTGGGACAGGGTAGACGAGCAGTACTTC. Encoded protein: CASSWDRVDEQYF.

CDR3 sequence: CAWSVRGGNQPQHF. In DNA, the CDR3 is TGTGCCTGGAGTGTCAGGGGTGGCAATCAGCCCCAGCATTTT. This chain uses TRBV30 with TRBJ1-5, with TRBD1 as a possible D gene (6 bases). The CDR3 has 14 residues. Germline V gene lookup returns CDR1 GTSNPN and CDR2 SVGIG (reference sequence). V was shortened by 0 bases and J by 2 bases, with 8 bases between the two germline ends.

The chain couples TRBV19 to TRBJ1-2; 9 positions agree with TRBD1. The V segment lost 7 bases and the J segment 2 bases; nucleotides outside the gene matches: 8. The CDR3 spans 15 residues. Germline V gene data show CDR1 as LNHDA and CDR2 as SQIVND (reference sequence). CDR3 residues: CASNPPGQGNYGYTF. The CDR3 coding sequence is TGTGCCAGTAACCCTCCGGGACAGGGAAACTATGGCTACACCTTC.

The V call is TRBV5-1, the J call TRBJ2-2, with 9 bases fitting TRBD1. V lost 4 bases and J lost 1; bases outside the gene matches: 5. Germline assignment: CDR1 SGHRS and CDR2 YFSETQ. There are 16 residues in the CDR3. CDR3 loop: CASSLSGQGNTGELFF. The CDR3 nucleotides read TGCGCCAGCAGCCTGTCGGGACAGGGGAACACCGGGGAGCTGTTTTTT.

The V call is TRBV10-1, the J call TRBJ2-2; TRBD1 aligns across 10 bases. Germline assignment: CDR1 WNHNN and CDR2 SYGVQD (reference sequence). V shed 4 bases, J shed 0 bases, and the junction held 5 bases outside the gene matches. The CDR3 has 17 residues. The CDR3 protein is CASSVSGQGPNTGELFF. CDR3 nucleotides: TGCGCCAGCAGTGTTTCGGGACAGGGGCCGAACACCGGGGAGCTGTTTTTT.

The chain is built from TRBV6-6 and TRBJ1-4; the D gene is possibly TRBD1 (5 bases). Trimming removed 6 bases at V and 7 bases at J, with 18 bases between. CDR3 length: 15 amino acids. Germline V CDR1 and CDR2: MNHNY, SVGAGI (reference sequence). DNA for the CDR3: TGTGCCAGCAGCTCCACCGGGGAGGGGAGTGAAAAACTGTTTTTT. It encodes CASSSTGEGSEKLFF.